Presented here are 30 T cell receptor beta chains from one specimen sequenced in a study of T cell responses to AZD1222 COVID-19 vaccine. Data came from immunoSEQ multiplex PCR; TCRdb stores just in-frame clones and leaves some out. The specimen's table records over 120,000 clones. Sequencing was carried out using peripheral blood. These TCRs come from an adult in good health.

V is TRBV21-1 and J is TRBJ2-1; the D call in the table, TRBD2, was not verified against the DNA. TRBV21-1 is annotated as a pseudogene. The CDR3 is 15 residues long. The CDR3 bases are TGTGCCAGCAGCAACAGGACTAGCTCCTACAATGAGCAGTTCTTC. As protein: CASSNRTSSYNEQFF.

The genes are TRBV7-9 and TRBJ2-7; tentative D call: TRBD1 (6 bases). V was pared by 3 bases and J by 0 bases, with 12 bases between. Germline V CDR1 and CDR2: SEHNR, FQNEAQ (reference sequence). The CDR3 extends over 15 amino acids. The CDR3 sequence is CASSLGSGVSYEQYF. In DNA, the CDR3 is TGTGCCAGCAGCTTGGGCTCAGGGGTCTCCTACGAGCAGTACTTC.

The CDR3 loop is CASSKGGRGQPQHF. The CDR3 nucleotides are TGTGCCAGCAGCAAGGGGGGACGGGGTCAGCCCCAGCATTTT. The rearrangement joins TRBV5-4 to TRBJ1-5, with D maybe TRBD1 (6 bases). Germline V gives CDR1 SGHNT, CDR2 YYREEE (reference sequence). Trimming took off 4 bases at V and 6 bases at J, with 14 bases between the two ends. The CDR3 totals 14 residues.

The chain links TRBV6-2 or TRBV6-3 to TRBJ1-4, with TRBD1 matching 8 bases. Germline CDR1 reads MNHEY; CDR2 reads SVGEGT. This CDR3 region has 14 residues. Trimming took 6 bases from V and 8 from J; bases not matched to a gene: 8. The CDR3 DNA sequence: TGTGCCAGCAGCGAAGGACAGGGTTGGGAAAAACTGTTTTTT. As protein: CASSEGQGWEKLFF.

This sequence joins TRBV5-1 and TRBJ2-3; 9 bases align to TRBD1. The CDR3 consists of 17 residues. V lost 4 bases, J lost 4 bases, and 13 bases stayed unmatched. Germline V gene sequence: CDR1 SGHRS, CDR2 YFSETQ. CDR3 DNA sequence: TGCGCCAGCAGCCCTGTCCCGGGACAGGGTTTGGCAGATACGCAGTATTTT. It encodes CASSPVPGQGLADTQYF.

This chain uses TRBV5-4 with TRBJ2-3; the match to TRBD2 covers 8 bases. J gave up 2 bases and V 0 bases, and 2 bases lay outside the gene matches. The CDR3 totals 15 residues. Germline loops: CDR1 SGHNT, CDR2 YYREEE (reference sequence). CDR3 bases: TGTGCCAGCAGCTTGGACGGGGGGGTCACAGATACGCAGTATTTT. This translates into CASSLDGGVTDTQYF.

DNA of the CDR3: TGTGCCAGCAGTGGAACAGGGTCGGACTATGGCTACACCTTC. Its translation: CASSGTGSDYGYTF. The V call is TRBV6-2 or TRBV6-3, the J call TRBJ1-2; a possible D gene is TRBD1 (6 bases). The CDR3 has 14 amino acids. The germline gives CDR1 MNHEY, CDR2 SVGEGT. Trimming cost V 5 bases and J 3 bases, with 13 bases left between them.

The chain links TRBV5-1 to TRBJ1-2; D uncertain. The CDR3 length is 15 residues. Germline values: CDR1 SGHRS, CDR2 YFSETQ. Trimming pared 0 bases from V and 4 bases from J, leaving 13 bases between. The CDR3 DNA is TGCGCCAGCAGCTTGGAAGGCCAATCCTCCTATGGCTACACCTTC. This gives the protein CASSLEGQSSYGYTF.

The CDR3 is CASSQDRGWRELFF. CDR3 DNA sequence: TGCGCCAGCAGCCAAGACAGGGGATGGAGGGAGCTGTTTTTT. The gene calls are TRBV4-1 and TRBJ2-2; possible D gene TRBD1, 6 bases. Germline V gives CDR1 MGHRA, CDR2 YSYEKL. V was cut by 0 bases and J by 9 bases, with 11 bases left in between. The CDR3 covers 14 residues.

The chain is built from TRBV21-1 and TRBJ2-5; the table's D call TRBD2 went unverified against the DNA. TRBV21-1 is classified as a pseudogene. This CDR3 spans 17 amino acids. CDR3 sequence: CASSNRTSGGPRETQYF. The DNA of the CDR3 is TGTGCCAGCAGCAACCGCACTAGCGGGGGGCCGCGAGAGACCCAGTACTTC.

The chain employs TRBV11-3 and TRBJ2-3, with TRBD2 as a possible D gene (6 bases). CDR1 and CDR2 (germline): SGHNT, YENEEA. Deletions cut 5 bases from V and 2 bases from J, with 17 bases between. There are 16 residues in the CDR3. CDR3 amino acids: CASSKGLNYLTDTQYF. The CDR3 nucleotides are TGTGCCAGCAGCAAGGGACTCAACTACCTCACAGATACGCAGTATTTT.

The V call is TRBV7-9, the J call TRBJ1-1, with a tentative D call TRBD1 (6 bases). Germline values: CDR1 SEHNR, CDR2 FQNEAQ (reference sequence). Trimming removed 2 bases at V and 0 bases at J, with 19 bases between. The CDR3 has 18 residues. The CDR3 DNA sequence: TGTGCCAGCAGCTTATCTAGAACAGGGCGCGGCTTGAACACTGAAGCTTTCTTT. This encodes CASSLSRTGRGLNTEAFF.

V gene TRBV3-1 (or the pseudogene TRBV3-2) combines with J gene TRBJ2-1; D is undetermined. V was trimmed by 1 base and J by 2 bases, leaving 9 bases between them. The CDR3 length is 15 residues. Germline CDR1 and CDR2: LGHDT and YNNKEL (reference sequence). In DNA form, the CDR3 reads TGTGCCAGCAGCCAAGTAGGCTGGACCTACAATGAGCAGTTCTTC. Translating gives CASSQVGWTYNEQFF.

CDR3 region: CASSQGAGNRGWTEAFF. The CDR3, as DNA: TGCGCCAGCAGCCAAGGTGCGGGAAACAGGGGATGGACTGAAGCTTTCTTT. The rearrangement links TRBV4-3 to TRBJ1-1, with TRBD1 matching 7 bases. The V gene end was trimmed by 1 base and the J gene end by 5 bases; junction bases not matched to a gene: 13. The CDR3 length is 17 residues. CDR1 LGHNA and CDR2 YSLEER come from the germline V gene.

The chain employs TRBV19 and TRBJ2-1; the match to TRBD2 covers 12 bases. Germline V gene sequence: CDR1 LNHDA, CDR2 SQIVND (reference sequence). J gave up 8 bases and V 7 bases, and 6 bases lay outside the gene matches. The CDR3 sequence is 14 residues long. CDR3 loop: CASNLAGGLDEQFF. Here the CDR3 DNA reads TGTGCCAGTAATCTAGCGGGGGGGCTGGATGAGCAGTTCTTC.

The V gene is TRBV4-2, the J gene TRBJ2-3; a possible D gene is TRBD1 (6 bases). V was clipped by 4 bases and J by 5 bases, with 16 bases between them. The CDR3 consists of 15 residues. Germline CDR1 LGHNA, CDR2 YNFKEQ. The CDR3 nucleotides are TGTGCCAGCAGCCTAGCCGCAGGGGCCGGAGATACGCAGTATTTT. Residues: CASSLAAGAGDTQYF.

Comment on this clone: The same CDR3 arises from other DNA sequences in this sample as well. V is TRBV19 and J is TRBJ2-1; 9 nucleotides line up with TRBD1. J lost 1 base, V lost 3 bases, and 1 base had no gene match. Germline V lookup: CDR1 LNHDA, CDR2 SQIVND (reference sequence). The CDR3 runs 15 residues. CDR3: CASSMGQGSYNEQFF. The CDR3, as DNA: TGTGCCAGTAGTATGGGACAGGGATCCTACAATGAGCAGTTCTTC.

The V call is TRBV2, the J call TRBJ1-2, with a tentative D call TRBD1 (5 bases). Germline-derived CDR1 and CDR2 are SNHLY and FYNNEI. The CDR3 consists of 14 residues. The V end lost 6 bases, the J end lost 5 bases, and 16 bases lay between the germline ends. CDR3 nucleotide sequence: TGTGCCAGCAGGGACACACGCTCGGGGTATGGCTACACCTTC. It encodes CASRDTRSGYGYTF.

The chain uses TRBV18 and TRBJ2-7, with D perhaps TRBD1 (5 bases). Per the germline V gene, CDR1 is KGHSH and CDR2 is LQKENI. V was trimmed by 3 bases and J by 4 bases, leaving 13 bases between them. The CDR3 is made up of 14 amino acids. CDR3 region: CASSPLQENYEQYF. The CDR3 DNA is TGTGCCAGCTCACCTCTACAGGAAAATTACGAGCAGTACTTC.

The chain has TRBV7-8 and TRBJ2-1; 10 nucleotides align to TRBD1. The V and J ends lost 5 bases and 8 bases, in that order; junction bases with no gene match: 9. This CDR3 is built from 15 residues. The germline V gene encodes CDR1 SGHVS and CDR2 FQNEAQ. The CDR3 region is CASSTGTGEGDEQFF. DNA for the CDR3: TGTGCCAGCAGCACCGGGACAGGGGAGGGCGATGAGCAGTTCTTC.

V and J are TRBV4-3 and TRBJ1-2, with D unclear. Trimming took 0 bases from V and 3 from J, leaving 5 bases between them. The CDR3 has 13 residues. The V gene's germline CDR1 is LGHNA and CDR2 YSLEER. DNA of the CDR3: TGCGCCAGCAGCCAAGATCTGGACTATGGCTACACCTTC. This encodes CASSQDLDYGYTF.

The J gene is TRBJ2-2, the V gene TRBV6-5; perhaps TRBD1 as D (6 bases). From germline, CDR1 is MNHEY and CDR2 SVGAGI. The CDR3 length is 15 residues. Deletions cut 4 bases from V and 4 bases from J, with 13 bases between. The CDR3, as DNA: TGTGCCAGCAGTTGGACACAGGGTGGCACCGGGGAGCTGTTTTTT. It is translated as CASSWTQGGTGELFF.

The CDR3 DNA reads TGTGCCACCAGTGAGGGGAGTAAGTTCACAGGGACTGGGGCCAACGTCCTGACTTTC. It specifies CATSEGSKFTGTGANVLTF. The chain employs TRBV24-1 and TRBJ2-6, with D possibly TRBD1 on 6 matching bases. Trimming stripped 4 bases from V and 2 bases from J, with 20 bases between. Germline V gene sequence: CDR1 KGHDR, CDR2 SFDVKD. This CDR3 spans 19 amino acids.

This chain joins TRBV5-4 and TRBJ2-1; 9 bases fit TRBD1. The germline V gene encodes CDR1 SGHNT and CDR2 YYREEE (reference sequence). Germline trimming cut 4 bases from V and 10 bases from J; bases unmatched to any gene: 6. The CDR3 totals 13 residues. CDR3 region: CASSGTGFGEQFF. The CDR3 nucleotides read TGTGCCAGCAGCGGGACAGGGTTCGGGGAGCAGTTCTTC.

The gene calls are TRBV4-2 and TRBJ1-4; a possible D gene is TRBD1 (5 bases). The CDR3 has 16 amino acids. Germline V gene data show CDR1 as LGHNA and CDR2 as YNFKEQ. Trimming cost V 1 base and J 5 bases, with 14 bases left between them. The CDR3 nucleotides are TGTGCCAGCAGCCAAGGGGTGCAGGGAGAAAATGAAAAACTGTTTTTT. It translates to CASSQGVQGENEKLFF.

V gene TRBV7-6 combines with J gene TRBJ1-4; D possibly corresponds to TRBD1 (5 bases). The CDR3 is made up of 15 amino acids. Germline loops: CDR1 SGHVS, CDR2 FNYEAQ. The ends were cut back, 1 base at V and 4 bases at J, with 10 bases in the middle. The CDR3 nucleotides are TGTGCCAGCAGCTTAGGGGACCGCAATAATGAAAAACTGTTTTTT. It encodes CASSLGDRNNEKLFF.

The V call is TRBV7-9, the J call TRBJ1-2; D remains ambiguous. Germline CDR1 is SEHNR and CDR2 is FQNEAQ (reference sequence). Between the trimmed V and J ends, which lost 5 bases and 7 bases, there was a span of 11 bases. CDR3 length: 12 residues. In nucleotides, the CDR3 is TGTGCCAGCAGCCGAGAGGTTCGTGGCTACACCTTC. This translates into CASSREVRGYTF.

The genes are TRBV15 and TRBJ2-5; D may correspond to TRBD1 or TRBD2 (5 bases each). CDR1 is LNHNV, CDR2 YYDKDF, per germline (reference sequence). With 5 bases removed from V and 7 bases from J, the gap between germline ends came to 17 bases. This CDR3 region has 14 residues. The CDR3 reads CATSAGTPTWTQYF. CDR3 coding DNA: TGTGCCACCAGCGCCGGGACGCCGACATGGACCCAGTACTTC.

V and J are TRBV5-1 and TRBJ2-1; 12 bases map to TRBD2. Germline assignment: CDR1 SGHRS and CDR2 YFSETQ. V dropped 1 base and J dropped 4; count of bases not matched to a gene: 6. This CDR3 has 17 amino acids. Written as DNA, the CDR3 is TGCGCCAGCAGCTTGAAGCCTAGCGGGGGGGGATACAATGAGCAGTTCTTC. This gives the protein CASSLKPSGGGYNEQFF.

This chain links TRBV12-3 or TRBV12-4 with TRBJ1-2; D is unresolved. V gave up 0 bases and J gave up 6 bases, with 5 bases separating them. This CDR3 is built from 12 residues. CDR3 in DNA: TGTGCCAGCAGTTTAGCGGGGAATGGCTACACCTTC. It is translated as CASSLAGNGYTF.